This T cell receptor (beta chain) was documented in a study of T-cell memory formation after mild COVID-19. General observations from the study: CD4+ contracting clones were found mainly in CM and EM, and CD8+ ones in EMRA.

Comment on this clonotype: As yet, its antigen is unknown.

This CDR3 has 16 residues. With V trimmed by 6 bases and J by 8 bases, 11 bases remained unmatched. Germline values: CDR1 MNHEY, CDR2 SMNVEV (reference sequence). Using its own MiXCR run on the 5' RACE reads, TCRdb lists one record per CDR3 protein. The sample lists approximately 480,000 distinct CDR3 sequences, approximately 18% occurring once. V usage is TRBV27 and J usage is TRBJ1-5; TRBD1 matches 12 bases. The receptor comes from an adult woman who had mild COVID-19 (a few samples of this study predate the infection). Cell type and time point are not known. The specimen sequenced was PBMCs or a T cell subset sorted from them (not recorded which). In DNA form, the CDR3 reads TGTGCCAGCAGACGTACCGGGACAGGGGGCTTGGAGCCCCAGCATTTT. It encodes CASRRTGTGGLEPQHF.